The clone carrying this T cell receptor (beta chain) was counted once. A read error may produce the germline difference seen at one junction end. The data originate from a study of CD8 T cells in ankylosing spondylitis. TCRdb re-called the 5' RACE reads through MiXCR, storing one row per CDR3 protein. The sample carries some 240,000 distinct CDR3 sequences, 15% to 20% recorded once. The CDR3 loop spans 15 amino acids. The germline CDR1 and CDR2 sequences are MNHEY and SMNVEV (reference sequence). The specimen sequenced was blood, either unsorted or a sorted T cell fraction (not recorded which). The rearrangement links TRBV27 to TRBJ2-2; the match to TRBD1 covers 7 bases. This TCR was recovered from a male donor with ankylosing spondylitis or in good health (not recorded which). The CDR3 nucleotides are TGTGCCTGCAGTTTATACGGGACAGTCACCGGGGAGCTGTTTTTT. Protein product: CACSLYGTVTGELFF.